This T cell receptor (beta chain) was sequenced for a study of T cells in narcolepsy. Study in general: Donors had narcolepsy type 1 or type 2, or were healthy controls.

Broader study findings: Healthy controls reportedly lacked the autoreactive clonotypes serially found in patients' blood. Some memory CD4+ repertoires had no autoreactive clone sequences. HCRT-specific and TRIB2-specific autoreactive clonotypes appeared among same-patient CSF and blood CD4+ clonotypes.

Clones were read by immunoSEQ multiplex PCR, and TCRdb kept only the in-frame ones, dropping some. The data show fewer than 35,000 clones, 83% seen once. With regard to this clone: Its antigen remains unknown.

This CDR3 has 14 residues. Germline V gene lookup returns CDR1 SGHDT and CDR2 YYEEEE. Between the trimmed V and J ends, which lost 1 base and 6 bases, there was a span of 8 bases. The material sequenced was CD45RA- memory CD4+ T cells from PBMCs. The receptor comes from a human donor with narcolepsy. This chain uses TRBV5-6 with TRBJ1-6; D gene uncertain. The CDR3 here is CASSLSQANSPLHF. In DNA form, the CDR3 reads TGTGCCAGCAGCTTGTCCCAGGCTAATTCACCCCTCCACTTT.